These 8 T cell receptor beta chains share one sample of origin, sequenced in a study of T-cell memory formation after mild COVID-19. Each CDR3 protein is one row after TCRdb ran MiXCR on the 5' RACE reads. The table has about 150,000 distinct CDR3 sequences, 10% to 15% seen once; the top ten hold roughly 3.3%. The sequencing input was PBMCs or a T cell subset sorted from them (not recorded which). The receptor set was obtained from a man aged 18-30 years who had mild COVID-19 (a few samples of this study predate the infection). Cell type and time point are not known.

This clonotype was found many times. This chain uses TRBV4-3 with TRBJ2-3; D gene unclear. The CDR3 runs to 13 residues. The germline V gene encodes CDR1 LGHNA and CDR2 YSLEER. Trimming left V 3 bases short and J 6 bases short, with 10 bases between. Written as DNA, the CDR3 is TGCGCCAGCAGCCACAGTTTATCCGATACGCAGTATTTT. Translation gives CASSHSLSDTQYF.

This clonotype was seen a few times. This chain joins TRBV29-1 and TRBJ1-3; D may be TRBD1 (5 bases). Germline V gene data show CDR1 as SQVTM and CDR2 as ANQGSEA. This CDR3 has 14 amino acids. V lost 2 bases and J 5 bases, leaving 13 bases between the germline ends. The CDR3 sequence: CSVEQPGVRNTIYF. CDR3 coding DNA: TGCAGCGTTGAACAACCGGGGGTACGAAACACCATATATTTT.

Only a few counts were recorded for this clonotype. DNA for the CDR3: TGTGCCAGCAGCCGAGATAGGAATGAGCAGTTCTTC. Amino acids: CASSRDRNEQFF. This sequence joins TRBV13 and TRBJ2-1, with unresolved D. Germline CDR1 PRHDT, CDR2 FYEKMQ (reference sequence). Trimming shortened V by 5 bases and J by 7 bases, and 9 bases separated the two germline ends. The CDR3 sequence is 12 residues long.

This clonotype turned up a few times. The chain couples TRBV10-3 to TRBJ2-7; D unresolved. The germline CDR1 and CDR2 sequences are ENHRY and SYGVKD. Trimming took off 4 bases at V and 4 bases at J, with 14 bases between the two ends. This CDR3 has 14 amino acids. For the CDR3, the DNA is TGTGCCATCAGTGGCCCGGGCGGCCAGTACGAGCAGTACTTC. Protein product: CAISGPGGQYEQYF.

There are a few counts of this clonotype. The chain uses TRBV7-2 and TRBJ1-6; TRBD1 matches 7 bases. Per the germline V gene, CDR1 is SGHTA and CDR2 is FQGNSA. The CDR3 has 15 amino acids. The J segment lost 4 bases and the V segment lost 5 bases, leaving 5 bases of the junction unmatched. CDR3 loop: CASSHGTVYNSPLHF. Written as DNA, the CDR3 is TGTGCCAGCAGCCACGGGACAGTTTATAATTCACCCCTCCACTTT.

This clonotype was seen a handful of times. The rearrangement links TRBV7-3 to TRBJ2-7, with no clear D. This CDR3 spans 12 amino acids. V lost 4 bases and J lost 2, with 6 bases in between. Germline V gene data show CDR1 as SGHTA and CDR2 as FQGTGA. The CDR3 DNA sequence: TGTGCCAGCAGCTCCCCCGCCTACGAGCAGTACTTC. This translates into CASSSPAYEQYF.

Many counts were recorded for this clonotype. The chain joins TRBV4-3 to TRBJ2-2; perhaps TRBD2 as D (5 bases). The CDR3 loop spans 15 amino acids. CDR1 is LGHNA and CDR2 is YSLEER in the germline V gene. The ends were cut back, 0 bases at V and 7 bases at J, with 12 bases in the middle. The CDR3 DNA reads TGCGCCAGCAGCCAAGATCGAGGGTATGGCGGGGAGCTGTTTTTT. Its translation: CASSQDRGYGGELFF.

This clonotype was seen only once. The chain joins TRBV19 to TRBJ1-1; D is ambiguous. The V end lost 8 bases, the J end lost 4 bases, and 11 bases lay between the germline ends. This CDR3 is built from 12 residues. The V gene's germline CDR1 is LNHDA and CDR2 SQIVND (reference sequence). In DNA form, the CDR3 reads TGTGCCAGTGGGGTATTGTTCACTGAAGCTTTCTTT. Translating it yields CASGVLFTEAFF.